Following are 27 T cell receptor beta chains from one sample sequenced in a study of CD8+ T cells in alopecia areata. Treatment indicated: oral pan-JAK inhibitor, 5-10 mg twice daily. Extraction of RNA preceded its reverse transcription into cDNA, which served as the sequencing template. The method was immunoSEQ multiplex PCR; TCRdb's version includes in-frame clones alone and lacks a portion of them. The sample contains around 120,000 clones, around 63% of which appear only once. The source material was CD4+ T cells sorted from blood, sampled at week 4, from a patient treated with tofacitinib. The receptors come from a human donor with alopecia areata.

The chain couples TRBV10-3 to TRBJ1-5; D remains ambiguous. Germline V CDR1 and CDR2: ENHRY, SYGVKD. The CDR3 has 13 residues. The V end was cut by 2 bases, the J end by 7 bases, with 9 bases between. The chain's CDR3 is CAISERADQPQHF. CDR3 DNA: TGTGCCATCAGTGAGAGGGCGGACCAGCCCCAGCATTTT.

The J gene is TRBJ2-5, the V gene TRBV28, with D uncertain. The CDR3 has 16 residues. CDR1 and CDR2 from the germline V gene are MDHEN and SYDVKM. V was trimmed by 6 bases and J by 5 bases, leaving 22 bases between them. In nucleotides, the CDR3 is TGTGCCAGCAGCCTCTTCGGTGCCGGTGCCCGGGAGACCCAGTACTTC. It yields the protein CASSLFGAGARETQYF. Drawing the rest from reference TRBV28 and TRBJ2-5, the complete variable domain is DVKVTQSSRYLVKRTGEKVFLECVQDMDHENMFWYRQDPGLGLRLIYFSYDVKMKEKGDIPEGYSVSREKKERFSLILESASTNQTSMYLCASSLFGAGARETQYFGPGTRLLVL.

The chain has TRBV5-1 and TRBJ1-1; D is uncertain. Germline assignment: CDR1 SGHRS and CDR2 YFSETQ. The CDR3 runs 12 residues. V lost 3 bases, J lost 3 bases, and 6 bases lay in between. The CDR3 region is CASSSPDTEAFF. In nucleotides, the CDR3 is TGCGCCAGCAGCTCTCCAGACACTGAAGCTTTCTTT.

The gene calls are TRBV6-6 and TRBJ1-2; tentative D call: TRBD1 (5 bases). Trimming left V 2 bases short and J 4 bases short, with 11 bases between. The germline V gene has CDR1 MNHNY and CDR2 SVGAGI (reference sequence). The CDR3 runs to 14 residues. CDR3 protein: CASSYAGHGYGYTF. CDR3 coding DNA: TGTGCCAGCAGTTACGCCGGACACGGCTATGGCTACACCTTC.

V is TRBV30 and J is TRBJ2-2; D remains unclear. V was shortened by 1 base and J by 7 bases, with 4 bases between the two germline ends. This CDR3 has 11 amino acids. Germline values: CDR1 GTSNPN, CDR2 SVGIG (reference sequence). CDR3 nucleotides: TGTGCCTGGAGTGAGAGCGGGGAGCTGTTTTTT. Translating it yields CAWSESGELFF.

The chain has TRBV4-3 and TRBJ1-2; D gene uncertain. The CDR3 contains 14 residues. V was pared by 4 bases and J by 4 bases, with 13 bases between. Per germline, CDR1 LGHNA and CDR2 YSLEER. CDR3 sequence (DNA): TGCGCCAGCAGCCGAGAGACCCGGGTCTATGGCTACACCTTC. Encoded protein: CASSRETRVYGYTF.

Details on this clone: Other DNA variants within this sample encode the same CDR3. The V gene is TRBV7-2, the J gene TRBJ2-5; no clear D. CDR1 SGHTA and CDR2 FQGNSA come from the germline V gene. The CDR3 has 13 residues. V gave up 0 bases and J gave up 4 bases, with 6 bases separating them. Here the CDR3 DNA reads TGTGCCAGCAGCTTAGCCCTACGAGAGACCCAGTACTTC. It translates to CASSLALRETQYF.

This clone was observed a few times. The rearrangement links TRBV29-1 to TRBJ2-7; D might be TRBD1 (6 bases). The CDR3 totals 14 residues. The ends were cut back, 5 bases at V and 2 bases at J, with 16 bases in the middle. The V gene's germline CDR1 is SQVTM and CDR2 ANQGSEA. CDR3 nucleotide sequence: TGCAGCGTTAGGGCCGGAACAGGGACCTACGAGCAGTACTTC. This codes for CSVRAGTGTYEQYF.

There are a few counts of this clone. A far larger clone is just one base off, so this is likely a read error. The chain combines TRBV7-9 with TRBJ2-3; unclear D gene. CDR1 SEHNR and CDR2 FQNEAQ come from the germline V gene (reference sequence). Trimming took 5 bases from V and 3 from J, leaving 3 bases between them. This CDR3 region has 11 residues. The CDR3 is CASSQTDTQYF. The CDR3 nucleotides read TGTGCCAGCAGCCAGACAGATACGCAGTATTTT.

This chain connects TRBV30 to TRBJ2-7; D is unresolved. Germline CDR1 is GTSNPN and CDR2 is SVGIG (reference sequence). This CDR3 is 11 amino acids long. V was clipped by 2 bases and J by 3 bases, with 5 bases between them. CDR3 in DNA: TGTGCCTGGAGTTTGCGCTACGAGCAGTACTTC. As protein: CAWSLRYEQYF. Using reference TRBV30 and TRBJ2-7 for the parts outside the CDR3, the full variable domain is SQTIHQWPATLVQPVGSPLSLECTVEGTSNPNLYWYRQAAGRGLQLLFYSVGIGQISSEVPQNLSASRPQDRQFILSSKKLLLSDSGFYLCAWSLRYEQYFGPGTRLTVT.

This chain joins TRBV5-1 and TRBJ1-3; D is unresolved. V was clipped by 0 bases and J by 2 bases, with 9 bases between them. In germline, CDR1 is SGHRS, CDR2 YFSETQ. The CDR3 loop spans 15 amino acids. DNA for the CDR3: TGCGCCAGCAGCTTGGGTATGGCGGCTGGAAACACCATATATTTT. The encoded protein is CASSLGMAAGNTIYF. Full variable domain (remainder filled in from reference TRBV5-1 and TRBJ1-3): KAGVTQTPRYLIKTRGQQVTLSCSPISGHRSVSWYQQTPGQGLQFLFEYFSETQRNKGNFPGRFSGRQFSNSRSEMNVSTLELGDSALYLCASSLGMAAGNTIYFGEGSWLTVV.

This sequence joins TRBV29-1 and TRBJ2-5, with 10 bases that match TRBD2. CDR1 and CDR2 from the germline V gene are SQVTM and ANQGSEA. The CDR3 has 14 residues. V lost 4 bases, J lost 4 bases, and 6 bases stayed unmatched. The CDR3 region has the DNA TGCAGCGTTGGCCCAGCGGGGGGGCGAGAGACCCAGTACTTC. It yields the protein CSVGPAGGRETQYF.

This chain joins TRBV29-1 and TRBJ2-1, with D perhaps being TRBD1 or TRBD2 (5 bases each). Germline values: CDR1 SQVTM, CDR2 ANQGSEA. V lost 5 bases to trimming and J lost 9 bases, with 14 bases between them. The CDR3 consists of 12 residues. In nucleotides, the CDR3 is TGCAGCGTTTGGTTTCGGGACGGTGAGCAGTTCTTC. Amino acids: CSVWFRDGEQFF.

The chain carries TRBV29-1 and TRBJ2-3; the D call may be TRBD1 or TRBD2 (5 bases each). Germline V CDR1 and CDR2: SQVTM, ANQGSEA. The CDR3 sequence is 11 residues long. V lost 8 bases and J lost 6, with 12 bases in between. The CDR3 sequence is CSPSWGDTQYF. The DNA for the CDR3 is TGCAGCCCTTCATGGGGGGATACGCAGTATTTT.

The chain combines TRBV7-9 with TRBJ1-6, with 10 bases aligning to TRBD1. In germline, CDR1 is SEHNR, CDR2 FQNEAQ (reference sequence). The junction had 1 base not matched to a gene; V was cut back by 2 bases and J by 9 bases. The CDR3 length is 14 residues. CDR3 sequence: CASSLWTGGSPLHF. The CDR3 bases are TGTGCCAGCAGCTTATGGACAGGGGGTTCACCCCTCCACTTT.

The chain uses TRBV6-6 and TRBJ2-5, with D possibly matching TRBD1 (6 bases). Germline assignment: CDR1 MNHNY and CDR2 SVGAGI (reference sequence). The CDR3 is 12 amino acids. V was pared by 7 bases and J by 5 bases, with 11 bases between. CDR3 DNA: TGTGCCAGCAAACAGGGCAGCGAGACCCAGTACTTC. It yields the protein CASKQGSETQYF.

The chain uses TRBV18 and TRBJ2-7; tentatively, D is TRBD2 (5 bases). Trimming took 0 bases from V and 5 from J, leaving 11 bases between them. Germline CDR1 is KGHSH and CDR2 is LQKENI. The CDR3 consists of 14 residues. Written as DNA, the CDR3 is TGTGCCAGCTCACCACCGGCGGAGGCTAACGAGCAGTACTTC. This codes for CASSPPAEANEQYF.

This sequence joins TRBV7-2 and TRBJ2-4, with 10 bases that match TRBD2. The CDR3 contains 14 residues. V trimming: 1 base; J trimming: 14 bases; junction bases outside the gene matches: 8. Germline CDR1 is SGHTA and CDR2 is FQGNSA. The CDR3 sequence: CASSLESGGASKYF. The CDR3 nucleotides are TGTGCCAGCAGCTTAGAAAGCGGGGGGGCCAGCAAGTACTTC. Drawing the rest from reference TRBV7-2 and TRBJ2-4, the complete variable domain is GAGVSQSPSNKVTEKGKDVELRCDPISGHTALYWYRQSLGQGLEFLIYFQGNSAPDKSGLPSDRFSAERTGGSVSTLTIQRTQQEDSAVYLCASSLESGGASKYFGAGTRLSVL.

The chain employs TRBV28 and TRBJ2-3, with 10 bases fitting TRBD1. Germline V gene lookup returns CDR1 MDHEN and CDR2 SYDVKM. V lost 5 bases to trimming and J lost 2 bases; unmatched junction nucleotides: 7. The CDR3 length is 16 residues. The CDR3 DNA reads as TGTGCCAGCAGTCGTTCCGGGACAGGGGACACAGATACGCAGTATTTT. This sequence encodes CASSRSGTGDTDTQYF.

This chain connects TRBV2 to TRBJ1-6, with D uncertain. V dropped 11 bases and J dropped 6 bases, with 17 bases sitting between them. The CDR3 has 14 residues. The germline V gene encodes CDR1 SNHLY and CDR2 FYNNEI. The CDR3 bases are TGTGCCGGGGTTTTTCTGGACGGTAATTCACCCCTCCACTTT. This gives the protein CAGVFLDGNSPLHF. Variable domain in full (rest from reference TRBV2 and TRBJ1-6): EPEVTQTPSHQVTQMGQEVILRCVPISNHLYFYWYRQILGQKVEFLVSFYNNEISEKSEIFDDQFSVERPDGSNFTLKIRSTKLEDSAMYFCAGVFLDGNSPLHFGNGTRLTVT.

This clone came up a few times. J is TRBJ1-6 and V is TRBV27, with no clear D. Per germline, CDR1 MNHEY and CDR2 SMNVEV (reference sequence). Trimming shortened V by 6 bases and J by 7 bases, and 16 bases separated the two germline ends. The CDR3 has 15 residues. CDR3 amino acids: CASSFRGRRNSPLHF. The CDR3 DNA follows: TGTGCCAGCAGCTTTCGGGGTCGGCGGAATTCACCCCTCCACTTT.

V and J are TRBV19 and TRBJ2-2; 12 nucleotides match TRBD2. The CDR3 runs 15 residues. Germline values: CDR1 LNHDA, CDR2 SQIVND (reference sequence). J lost 5 bases, V lost 7 bases, and 5 bases had no gene match. CDR3 region: CASTLGTSGTGELFF. CDR3 nucleotides: TGTGCCAGTACCCTTGGGACTAGCGGGACCGGGGAGCTGTTTTTT.

The chain is built from TRBV5-1 and TRBJ2-5; TRBD2 aligns across 7 bases. The J segment lost 2 bases and the V segment lost 3 bases, leaving 10 bases of the junction unmatched. Per germline, CDR1 SGHRS and CDR2 YFSETQ. The CDR3 has 16 residues. The CDR3 loop reads CASSSRPSGVQETQYF. In DNA form, the CDR3 reads TGCGCCAGCAGCTCGAGACCTAGCGGCGTACAAGAGACCCAGTACTTC.

The chain is built from TRBV29-1 and TRBJ1-1; weak D call: TRBD1 (6 bases). Trimming stripped 6 bases from V and 0 bases from J, with 20 bases between. The CDR3 runs 16 residues. Germline V gene lookup returns CDR1 SQVTM and CDR2 ANQGSEA. The CDR3 is CSVPSAGGLMNTEAFF. As DNA, the CDR3 is TGCAGCGTCCCGTCTGCGGGGGGGCTCATGAACACTGAAGCTTTCTTT.

The V call is TRBV7-2, the J call TRBJ2-5, with D unclear. The CDR3 sequence is 12 residues long. The germline CDR1 and CDR2 sequences are SGHTA and FQGNSA. The germline V and J ends were trimmed by 2 bases and 2 bases, with 3 bases remaining between them. For the CDR3, the DNA is TGTGCCAGCAGCTTAAATCAAGAGACCCAGTACTTC. Translated: CASSLNQETQYF.

The V and J genes are TRBV30 and TRBJ1-1, with D unresolved. This CDR3 region has 15 residues. With 0 bases removed from V and 0 bases from J, the gap between germline ends came to 11 bases. Germline CDR1 reads GTSNPN; CDR2 reads SVGIG (reference sequence). This CDR3 reads CAWSVLGRMNTEAFF. The CDR3 DNA is TGTGCCTGGAGTGTATTGGGTCGCATGAACACTGAAGCTTTCTTT.

About this clone itself: The same CDR3 also results from other DNA sequences found in this sample. The V gene is TRBV29-1, the J gene TRBJ2-5; 7 positions agree with TRBD1. The CDR3 consists of 12 residues. The V gene end was trimmed by 4 bases and the J gene end by 1 base; junction bases not matched to a gene: 0. Germline CDR1 is SQVTM and CDR2 is ANQGSEA. The CDR3, as DNA: TGCAGCGTTGGACAGGGCCAAGAGACCCAGTACTTC. Protein product: CSVGQGQETQYF.